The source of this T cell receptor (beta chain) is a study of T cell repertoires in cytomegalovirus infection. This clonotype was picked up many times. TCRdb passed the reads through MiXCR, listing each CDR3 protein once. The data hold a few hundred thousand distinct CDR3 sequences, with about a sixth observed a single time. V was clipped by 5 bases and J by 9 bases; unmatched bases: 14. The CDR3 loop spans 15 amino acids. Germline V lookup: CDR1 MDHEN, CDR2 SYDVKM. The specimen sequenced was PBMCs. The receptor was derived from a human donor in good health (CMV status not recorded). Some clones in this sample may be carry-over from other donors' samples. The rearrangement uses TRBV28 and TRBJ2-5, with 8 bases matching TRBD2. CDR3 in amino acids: CASSVGSSGAGAQYF. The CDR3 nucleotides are TGTGCCAGCAGTGTAGGTAGTAGCGGGGCCGGGGCCCAGTACTTC.